This TCR beta chain was sequenced in a study of T-cell reconstitution after alpha-beta-depleted transplantation in children. Notes on the study in general: Several hundred expanded graft clones reportedly were the source of alpha-beta T cells about two months after transplant.

A word on this clonotype: Its target is unknown.

V shed 4 bases, J shed 4 bases, and the junction held 7 bases outside the gene matches. This CDR3 has 14 residues. CDR1 is SGHRS, CDR2 YFSETQ, per germline. Unique molecular identifiers were built into the TCRbeta library. Via MiXCR, TCRdb re-called the PCR reads, giving one row per CDR3 protein. The repertoire holds almost 600,000 distinct CDR3 sequences, with roughly 27% as singletons. The TCR was taken from a boy under three years old with Wiskott-Aldrich syndrome, due to receive a stem cell transplant. The material sequenced was PBMCs, taken before TCRalphabeta/CD19-depleted stem cell transplant. This chain uses TRBV5-1 with TRBJ1-2, with 7 bases that match TRBD1. The CDR3 reads CASSPTGILYGYTF. In nucleotides, the CDR3 is TGCGCCAGCAGCCCGACAGGGATCCTCTATGGCTACACCTTC. The complete variable domain, with remaining parts taken from reference TRBV5-1 and TRBJ1-2, reads KAGVTQTPRYLIKTRGQQVTLSCSPISGHRSVSWYQQTPGQGLQFLFEYFSETQRNKGNFPGRFSGRQFSNSRSEMNVSTLELGDSALYLCASSPTGILYGYTFGSGTRLTVV.